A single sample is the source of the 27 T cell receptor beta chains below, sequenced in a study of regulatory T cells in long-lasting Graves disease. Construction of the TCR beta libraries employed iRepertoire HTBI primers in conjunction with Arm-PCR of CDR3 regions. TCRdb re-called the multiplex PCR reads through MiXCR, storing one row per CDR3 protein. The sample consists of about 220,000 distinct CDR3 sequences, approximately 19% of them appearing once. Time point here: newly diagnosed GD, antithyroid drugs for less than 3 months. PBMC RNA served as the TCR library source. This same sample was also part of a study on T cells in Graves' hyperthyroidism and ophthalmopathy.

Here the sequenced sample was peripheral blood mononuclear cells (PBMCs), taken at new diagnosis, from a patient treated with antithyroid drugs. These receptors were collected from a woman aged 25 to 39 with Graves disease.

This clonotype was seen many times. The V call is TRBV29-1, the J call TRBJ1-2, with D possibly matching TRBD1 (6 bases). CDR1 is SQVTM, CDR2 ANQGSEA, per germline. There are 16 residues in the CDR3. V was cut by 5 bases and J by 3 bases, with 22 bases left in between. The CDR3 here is CSVRPLEQGLYYGYTF. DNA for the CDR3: TGCAGCGTTCGCCCCCTTGAGCAGGGGCTTTACTATGGCTACACCTTC.

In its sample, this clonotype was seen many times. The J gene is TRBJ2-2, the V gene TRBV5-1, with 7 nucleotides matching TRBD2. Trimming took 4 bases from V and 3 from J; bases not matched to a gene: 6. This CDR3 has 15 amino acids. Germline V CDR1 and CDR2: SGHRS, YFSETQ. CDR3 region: CASSAGVADTGELFF. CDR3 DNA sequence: TGCGCCAGCAGCGCGGGGGTAGCGGACACCGGGGAGCTGTTTTTT.

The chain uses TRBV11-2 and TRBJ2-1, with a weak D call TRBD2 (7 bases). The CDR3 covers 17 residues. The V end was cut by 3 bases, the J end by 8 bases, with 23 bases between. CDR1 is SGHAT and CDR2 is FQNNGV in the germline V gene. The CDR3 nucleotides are TGTGCCAGCAGCTTTAGATGGGCACGAAGGGGGGGCCATGAGCAGTTCTTC. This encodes CASSFRWARRGGHEQFF.

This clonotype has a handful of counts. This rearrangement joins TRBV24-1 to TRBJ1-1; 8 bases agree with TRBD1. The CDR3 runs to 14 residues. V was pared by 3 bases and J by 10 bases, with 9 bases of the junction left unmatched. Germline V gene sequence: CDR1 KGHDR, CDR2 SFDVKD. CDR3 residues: CATSDPTGVIGAFF. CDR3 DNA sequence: TGTGCCACCAGTGATCCGACAGGGGTCATCGGAGCTTTCTTT.

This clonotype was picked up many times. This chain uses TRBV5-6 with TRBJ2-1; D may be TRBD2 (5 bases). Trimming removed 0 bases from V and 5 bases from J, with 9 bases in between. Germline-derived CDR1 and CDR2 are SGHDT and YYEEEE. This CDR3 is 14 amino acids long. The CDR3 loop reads CASSLGFGNNEQFF. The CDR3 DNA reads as TGTGCCAGCAGCTTGGGGTTCGGGAACAATGAGCAGTTCTTC.

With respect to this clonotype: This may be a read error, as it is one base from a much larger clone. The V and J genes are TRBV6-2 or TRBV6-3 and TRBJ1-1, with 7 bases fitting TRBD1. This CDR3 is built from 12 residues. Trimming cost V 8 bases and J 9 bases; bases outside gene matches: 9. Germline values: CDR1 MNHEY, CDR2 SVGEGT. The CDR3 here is CASGPDRAQAFF. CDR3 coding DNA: TGTGCCAGCGGACCTGACAGGGCACAAGCTTTCTTT.

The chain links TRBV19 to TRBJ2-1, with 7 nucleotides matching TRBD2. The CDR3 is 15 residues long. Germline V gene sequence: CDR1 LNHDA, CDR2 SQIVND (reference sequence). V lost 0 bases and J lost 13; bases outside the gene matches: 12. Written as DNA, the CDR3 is TGTGCCAGTAGTATAGATAATCTAGCGGCTGCTTTCCAGTTCTTC. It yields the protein CASSIDNLAAAFQFF.

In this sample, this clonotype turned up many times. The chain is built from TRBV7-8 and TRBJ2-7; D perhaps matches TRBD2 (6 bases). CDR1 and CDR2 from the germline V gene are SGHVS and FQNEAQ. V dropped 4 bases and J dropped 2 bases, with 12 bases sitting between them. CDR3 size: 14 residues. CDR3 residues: CASSYLAVPYEQYF. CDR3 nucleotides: TGTGCCAGCAGCTACTTAGCGGTTCCCTACGAGCAGTACTTC.

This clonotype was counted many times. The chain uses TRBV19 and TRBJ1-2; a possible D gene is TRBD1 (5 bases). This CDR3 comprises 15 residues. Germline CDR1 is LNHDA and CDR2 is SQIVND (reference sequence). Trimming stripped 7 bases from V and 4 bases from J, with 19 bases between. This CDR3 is CASMIRETVGYGYTF. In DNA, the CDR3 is TGTGCCAGTATGATCAGGGAAACGGTTGGCTATGGCTACACCTTC.

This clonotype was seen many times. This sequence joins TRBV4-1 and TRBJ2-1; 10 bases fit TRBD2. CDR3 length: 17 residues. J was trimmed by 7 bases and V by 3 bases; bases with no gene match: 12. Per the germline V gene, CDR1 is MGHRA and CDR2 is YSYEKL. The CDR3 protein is CASSQGSLAGAGNEQFF. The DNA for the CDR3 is TGCGCCAGCAGCCAGGGGTCCCTAGCGGGAGCTGGGAATGAGCAGTTCTTC.

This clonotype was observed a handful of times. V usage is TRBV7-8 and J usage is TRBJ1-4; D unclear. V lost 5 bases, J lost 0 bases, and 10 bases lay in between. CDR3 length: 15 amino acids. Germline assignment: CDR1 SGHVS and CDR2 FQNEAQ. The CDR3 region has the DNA TGTGCCAGCAGCCCAGAACCTGCAACTAATGAAAAACTGTTTTTT. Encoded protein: CASSPEPATNEKLFF.

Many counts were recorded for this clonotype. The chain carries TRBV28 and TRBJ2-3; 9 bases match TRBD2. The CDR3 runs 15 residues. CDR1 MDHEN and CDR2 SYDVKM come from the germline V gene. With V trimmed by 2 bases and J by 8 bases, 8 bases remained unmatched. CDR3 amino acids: CASSLKGGGARTQYF. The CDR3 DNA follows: TGTGCCAGCAGTTTAAAGGGCGGGGGGGCCCGTACGCAGTATTTT.

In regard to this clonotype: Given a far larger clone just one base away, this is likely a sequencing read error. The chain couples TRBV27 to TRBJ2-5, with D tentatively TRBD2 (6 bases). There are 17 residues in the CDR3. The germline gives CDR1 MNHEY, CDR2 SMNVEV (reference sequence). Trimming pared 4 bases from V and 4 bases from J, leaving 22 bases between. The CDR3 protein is CASSYCGGTGTRETQYF. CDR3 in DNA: TGTGCCAGCAGTTACTGCGGAGGGACCGGGACTCGAGAGACCCAGTACTTC.

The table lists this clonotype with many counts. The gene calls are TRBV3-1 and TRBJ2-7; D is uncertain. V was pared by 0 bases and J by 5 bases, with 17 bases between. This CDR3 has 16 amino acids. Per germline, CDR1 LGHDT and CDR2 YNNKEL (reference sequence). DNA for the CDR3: TGTGCCAGCAGCCAAGATCTAGGCTCTTTACCGAACGAGCAGTACTTC. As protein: CASSQDLGSLPNEQYF.

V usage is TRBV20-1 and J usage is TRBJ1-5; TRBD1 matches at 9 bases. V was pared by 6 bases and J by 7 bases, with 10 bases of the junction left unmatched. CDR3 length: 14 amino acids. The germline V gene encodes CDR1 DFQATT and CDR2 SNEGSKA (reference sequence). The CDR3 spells CSAKQGARGQPQHF. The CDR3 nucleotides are TGCAGTGCAAAACAGGGGGCCAGGGGGCAGCCCCAGCATTTT.

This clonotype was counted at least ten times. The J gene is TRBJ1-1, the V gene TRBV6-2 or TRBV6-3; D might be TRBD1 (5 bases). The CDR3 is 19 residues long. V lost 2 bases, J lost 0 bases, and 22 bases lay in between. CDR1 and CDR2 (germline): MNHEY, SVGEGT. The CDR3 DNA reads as TGTGCCAGCAGTTACGGGGGGGACCTACCACAAACTATGAACACTGAAGCTTTCTTT. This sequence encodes CASSYGGDLPQTMNTEAFF.

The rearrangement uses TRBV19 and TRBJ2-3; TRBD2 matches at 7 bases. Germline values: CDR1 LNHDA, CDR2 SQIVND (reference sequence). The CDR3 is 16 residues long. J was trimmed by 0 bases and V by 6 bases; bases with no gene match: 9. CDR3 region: CASSRIAGASTDTQYF. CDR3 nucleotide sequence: TGTGCCAGTAGCCGAATAGCGGGCGCGAGCACAGATACGCAGTATTTT.

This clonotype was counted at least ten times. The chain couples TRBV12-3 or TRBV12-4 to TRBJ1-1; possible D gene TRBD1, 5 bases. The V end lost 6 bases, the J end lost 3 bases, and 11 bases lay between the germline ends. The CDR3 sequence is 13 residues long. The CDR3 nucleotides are TGTGCCAGCAGCGGGACCGCTTACACTGAAGCTTTCTTT. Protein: CASSGTAYTEAFF.

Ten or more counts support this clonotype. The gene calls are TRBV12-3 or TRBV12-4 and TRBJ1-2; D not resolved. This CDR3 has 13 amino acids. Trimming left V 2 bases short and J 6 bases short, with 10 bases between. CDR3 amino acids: CASSLRGHNGYTF. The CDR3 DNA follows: TGTGCCAGCAGTTTAAGAGGGCATAATGGCTACACCTTC.

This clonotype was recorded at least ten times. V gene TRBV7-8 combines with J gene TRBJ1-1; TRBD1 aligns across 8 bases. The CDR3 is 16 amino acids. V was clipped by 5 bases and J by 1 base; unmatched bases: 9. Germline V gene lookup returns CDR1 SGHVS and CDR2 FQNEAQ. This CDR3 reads CASSPGQGWGNTEAFF. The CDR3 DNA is TGTGCCAGCAGCCCCGGACAGGGTTGGGGGAACACTGAAGCTTTCTTT.

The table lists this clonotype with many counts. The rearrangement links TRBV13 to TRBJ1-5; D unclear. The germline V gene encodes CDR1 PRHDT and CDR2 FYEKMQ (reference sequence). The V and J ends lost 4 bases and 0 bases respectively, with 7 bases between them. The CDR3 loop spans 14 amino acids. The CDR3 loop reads CASSSADSNQPQHF. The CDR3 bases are TGTGCCAGCAGCTCCGCAGATAGCAATCAGCCCCAGCATTTT.

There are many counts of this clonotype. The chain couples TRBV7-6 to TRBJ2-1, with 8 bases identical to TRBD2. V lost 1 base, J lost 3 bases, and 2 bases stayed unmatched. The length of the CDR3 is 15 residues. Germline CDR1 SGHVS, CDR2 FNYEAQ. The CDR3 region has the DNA TGTGCCAGCAGCTTAGACGGGAGGGTCTACAATGAGCAGTTCTTC. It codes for CASSLDGRVYNEQFF. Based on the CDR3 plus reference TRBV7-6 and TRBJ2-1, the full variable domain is GAGVSQSPRYKVTKRGQDVALRCDPISGHVSLYWYRQALGQGPEFLTYFNYEAQQDKSGLPNDRFSAERPEGSISTLTIQRTEQRDSAMYRCASSLDGRVYNEQFFGPGTRLTVL.

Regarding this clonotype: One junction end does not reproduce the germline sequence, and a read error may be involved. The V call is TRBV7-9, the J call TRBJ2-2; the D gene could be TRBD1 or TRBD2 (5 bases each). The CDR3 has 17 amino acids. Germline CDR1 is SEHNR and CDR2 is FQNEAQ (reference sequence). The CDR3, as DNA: TGTGCCAGCAGCTTAAGTAGAGTCAGGTCCGGGACCGGGGAGCTCTTTTTT. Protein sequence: CASSLSRVRSGTGELFF.

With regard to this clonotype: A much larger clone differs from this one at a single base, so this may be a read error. Written as DNA, the CDR3 is TGTGCCAGCAGTGAAGAGGGACAGACATCCTATGACTACACCTTC. Protein sequence: CASSEEGQTSYDYTF. The chain couples TRBV6-2 or TRBV6-3 to TRBJ1-2; 7 bases line up with TRBD1. CDR1 and CDR2 from the germline V gene are MNHEY and SVGEGT. This CDR3 region has 15 residues.

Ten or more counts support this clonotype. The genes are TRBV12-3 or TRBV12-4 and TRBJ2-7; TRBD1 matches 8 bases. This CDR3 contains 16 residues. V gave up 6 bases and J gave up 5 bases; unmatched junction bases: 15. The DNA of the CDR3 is TGTGCCAGCAGCCGCCTGCAGGGGCAGGGGGCGGACGAGCAGTACTTC. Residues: CASSRLQGQGADEQYF.

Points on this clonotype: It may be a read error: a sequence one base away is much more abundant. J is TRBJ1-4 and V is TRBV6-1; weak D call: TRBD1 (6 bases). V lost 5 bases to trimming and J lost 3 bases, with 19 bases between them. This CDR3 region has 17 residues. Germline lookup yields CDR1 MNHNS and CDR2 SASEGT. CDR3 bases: TGTGCCAGCAGTACGGACAGCTTCCGCCCCGCTAATGAAAAACTGTTTTTT. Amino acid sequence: CASSTDSFRPANEKLFF.

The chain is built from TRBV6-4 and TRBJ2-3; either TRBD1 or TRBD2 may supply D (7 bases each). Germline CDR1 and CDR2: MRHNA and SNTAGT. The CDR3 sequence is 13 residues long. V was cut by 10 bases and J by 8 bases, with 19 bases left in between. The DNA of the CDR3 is TGTGCCACCTCCTCACTCAGGGGGGGTACGCAGTATTTT. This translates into CATSSLRGGTQYF.